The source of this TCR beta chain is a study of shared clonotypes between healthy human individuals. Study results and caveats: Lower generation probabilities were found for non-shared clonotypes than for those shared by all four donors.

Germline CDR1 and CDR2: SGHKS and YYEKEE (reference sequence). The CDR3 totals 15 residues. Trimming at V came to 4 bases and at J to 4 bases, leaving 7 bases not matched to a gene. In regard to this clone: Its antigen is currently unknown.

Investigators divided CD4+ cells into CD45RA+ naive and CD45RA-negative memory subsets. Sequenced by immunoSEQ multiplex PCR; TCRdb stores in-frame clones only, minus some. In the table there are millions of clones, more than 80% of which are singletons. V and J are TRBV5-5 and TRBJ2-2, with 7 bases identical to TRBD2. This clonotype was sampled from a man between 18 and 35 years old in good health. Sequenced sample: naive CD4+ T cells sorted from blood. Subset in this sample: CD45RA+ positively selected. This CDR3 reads CASSPSGGSTGELFF. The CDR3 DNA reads TGTGCCAGCAGCCCTAGCGGAGGGAGCACCGGGGAGCTGTTTTTT.